This TCR beta chain was captured by sequencing in a study of CD4 T cells in relation to SARS-CoV-2 and coronaviruses. Study overall: Negative control cultures got HIV-1 Nef peptides or no peptide. General study results and limits: Each donor contributed either pre-pandemic or post-infection samples, not both. No crossreactivity against non-spike viral proteins was tested here.

Assay: immunoSEQ multiplex PCR; the TCRdb copy retains only in-frame clones and omits some. The data hold approximately 16,000 clones, with about 77% observed a single time. Germline CDR1 and CDR2: SEHNR and FQNEAQ (reference sequence). V lost 4 bases and J lost 3, with 10 bases in between. The CDR3 extends over 14 amino acids. Turning to this clone: What it binds is not known.

Unexposed donor CD4+ T cells date from about 2011-2018, before the COVID-19 pandemic. CD4+ T cells were isolated from the cells after more than nine days of culture. Cells permitting, SARS-CoV-2 S/N and four cold-coronavirus spikes were tested on unexposed-donor CD4+ T cells. The chain links TRBV7-9 to TRBJ1-5, with D maybe TRBD1 (5 bases). This receptor was identified in a human donor in good health. Source material: CD4+ T cells from PBMCs, cultured in vitro. CDR3 sequence reads: CASSSQGNNQPQHF. CDR3 sequence (DNA): TGTGCCAGCAGCTCCCAGGGTAACAATCAGCCCCAGCATTTT.